This TCR beta chain was recovered during a study of brain T cells in children with intractable seizures. Details on this clone: Its antigen remains unknown.

Study conclusions and caveats: Absence of clones before surgery may stem from lower sequencing depth.

The germline CDR1 and CDR2 sequences are SQVTM and ANQGSEA. There are 16 residues in the CDR3. V was pared by 8 bases and J by 3 bases, with 25 bases between. Time point here: blood from clinic visit 5 months post-surgery; TSC patient then seizure free. Sequencing was limited to surgery cases with top T cell transcript signatures in brain tissue. Patients received at least one anti-epileptic drug before surgery. TCRdb's table, derived via immunoSEQ multiplex PCR, lists solely in-frame clones and lacks some. Seen here are a few hundred thousand clones, about 93% observed once, and the top ten hold roughly 5.7%.

The receptor was derived from a boy younger than two with tuberous sclerosis and intractable seizures. The rearrangement uses TRBV29-1 and TRBJ1-1; unclear D gene. Sequenced material: peripheral blood, taken more than 4 months after surgery. This CDR3 is CSTYPLDGRRHTEAFF. The CDR3 DNA reads as TGCAGCACCTATCCTTTAGACGGCCGGAGGCACACTGAAGCTTTCTTT.